Each of the 23 T cell receptor beta chains below was sequenced from the same sample in a study of multiple sclerosis patients with progressive multifocal leukoencephalopathy. Sequencing was performed with immunoSEQ multiplex PCR; in TCRdb, only in-frame clones are kept and a portion is missing. Of some 31,000 clones listed, roughly 86% were seen once; the top ten hold about 1.4%. As for time point: roughly 6 months of natalizumab therapy. Sequenced here: PBMCs, sampled from a patient treated with natalizumab. Source of these receptors: a human donor with multiple sclerosis.

The chain recombines TRBV7-2 with TRBJ1-2, with 8 bases aligning to TRBD1. This CDR3 has 13 residues. The V and J ends lost 1 base and 6 bases, in that order; junction bases with no gene match: 1. Germline V gives CDR1 SGHTA, CDR2 FQGNSA. CDR3 in amino acids: CASSLGGQDGYTF. CDR3 nucleotides: TGTGCCAGCAGCTTAGGGGGACAGGATGGCTACACCTTC.

The chain joins TRBV5-1 to TRBJ2-1; D not certain. Germline loops: CDR1 SGHRS, CDR2 YFSETQ. The CDR3 has 16 amino acids. Trimming stripped 2 bases from V and 0 bases from J, with 12 bases between. As DNA, the CDR3 is TGCGCCAGCAGCTTAACTGGGCCCGACTCCTACAATGAGCAGTTCTTC. Translating gives CASSLTGPDSYNEQFF.

The rearrangement joins TRBV15 to TRBJ1-1; D is possibly TRBD1 (5 bases). Germline lookup yields CDR1 LNHNV and CDR2 YYDKDF (reference sequence). This CDR3 contains 17 residues. V lost 0 bases, J lost 3 bases, and 17 bases lay in between. DNA for the CDR3: TGTGCCACCAGCAGAGAACCGCGGACACCTAAGGACACTGAAGCTTTCTTT. Translation: CATSREPRTPKDTEAFF.

This chain uses TRBV9 with TRBJ2-2, with TRBD1 identical over 8 bases. The CDR3 length is 15 residues. V lost 2 bases and J lost 6; bases outside the gene matches: 6. From germline, CDR1 is SGDLS and CDR2 YYNGEE. As DNA, the CDR3 is TGTGCCAGCAGCGTCGGACAGGGTCGGGCCGGGGAGCTGTTTTTT. Translation: CASSVGQGRAGELFF.

The rearrangement uses TRBV9 and TRBJ1-2; D not certain. V lost 5 bases to trimming and J lost 7 bases, with 15 bases between them. Germline-derived CDR1 and CDR2 are SGDLS and YYNGEE. CDR3 length: 13 amino acids. DNA for the CDR3: TGTGCCAGCAGTATCGTGGGGAGTGCTGGCTACACCTTC. Encoded protein: CASSIVGSAGYTF.

Worth noting for this clone: This sample includes further DNA sequences coding for the same CDR3. The V and J genes are TRBV19 and TRBJ2-7, with D perhaps TRBD2 (7 bases). Trimming left V 5 bases short and J 5 bases short, with 16 bases between. This CDR3 is built from 14 residues. Germline CDR1 LNHDA, CDR2 SQIVND (reference sequence). The CDR3 DNA follows: TGTGCCAGTAGTGTGGAGGGGGGGCGGGACGAGCAGTACTTC. Its protein is CASSVEGGRDEQYF.

The V and J genes are TRBV19 and TRBJ1-3; D may be TRBD1 (6 bases). CDR3 length: 14 amino acids. V shed 6 bases and J shed 7 bases, with 16 bases lying between them. CDR1 and CDR2 from the germline V gene are LNHDA and SQIVND (reference sequence). The CDR3 DNA reads as TGTGCCAGTAGGGTCCGGACAGACCTTAACACCATATATTTT. Its protein product is CASRVRTDLNTIYF.

The chain joins TRBV5-4 to TRBJ1-1; 7 nucleotides line up with TRBD1. The V gene end was trimmed by 7 bases and the J gene end by 6 bases; junction bases not matched to a gene: 3. The CDR3 is 11 amino acids. The germline gives CDR1 SGHNT, CDR2 YYREEE (reference sequence). The chain's CDR3 is CASQGGPEAFF. The CDR3 bases are TGTGCCAGCCAGGGGGGGCCTGAAGCTTTCTTT.

This clone was seen only once. The chain joins TRBV29-1 to TRBJ2-1; weak D call: TRBD1 (6 bases). Trimming stripped 5 bases from V and 4 bases from J, with 15 bases between. CDR3 length: 14 residues. Looked up from germline, CDR1 is SQVTM and CDR2 is ANQGSEA. The CDR3 nucleotides are TGCAGCGTTCTGGCAGGGGTGGGGTACAATGAGCAGTTCTTC. Amino acid sequence: CSVLAGVGYNEQFF.

This clone has just a few counts. This rearrangement joins TRBV19 to TRBJ2-1; TRBD1 agrees at 9 bases. V shed 3 bases and J 2 bases; nucleotides not matched to a gene: 2. The CDR3 contains 15 residues. Germline CDR1 is LNHDA and CDR2 is SQIVND (reference sequence). The CDR3 protein is CASSIGQGPYNEQFF. The CDR3 bases are TGTGCCAGTAGTATCGGACAGGGGCCCTACAATGAGCAGTTCTTC.

The V call is TRBV19, the J call TRBJ1-1; D ambiguous. The CDR3 is 16 amino acids. V was shortened by 8 bases and J by 0 bases, with 19 bases between the two germline ends. Germline CDR1 and CDR2: LNHDA and SQIVND (reference sequence). DNA for the CDR3: TGTGCCAGTCGGGTCCCTAGGCGTGGGCTGAACACTGAAGCTTTCTTT. This gives the protein CASRVPRRGLNTEAFF.

This sequence joins TRBV27 and TRBJ1-5; TRBD1 matches at 7 bases. Germline CDR1 and CDR2: MNHEY and SMNVEV (reference sequence). V lost 2 bases, J lost 6 bases, and 1 base stayed unmatched. This CDR3 has 13 amino acids. The chain's CDR3 is CASSLGTAQPQHF. The CDR3 nucleotides are TGTGCCAGCAGTTTAGGGACAGCTCAGCCCCAGCATTTT.

The chain employs TRBV28 and TRBJ2-7, with 9 bases identical to TRBD2. The CDR3 contains 18 residues. Germline CDR1 is MDHEN and CDR2 is SYDVKM. Trimming cost V 5 bases and J 0 bases; bases outside gene matches: 14. The CDR3 loop is CASSLAREGLGGSYEQYF. The CDR3 coding sequence is TGTGCCAGCAGTCTGGCGCGGGAGGGCCTGGGGGGCTCCTACGAGCAGTACTTC. The full variable domain, in which reference TRBV28 and TRBJ2-7 provide the parts outside the CDR3, is DVKVTQSSRYLVKRTGEKVFLECVQDMDHENMFWYRQDPGLGLRLIYFSYDVKMKEKGDIPEGYSVSREKKERFSLILESASTNQTSMYLCASSLAREGLGGSYEQYFGPGTRLTVT.

The chain links TRBV11-2 to TRBJ1-5; D possibly corresponds to TRBD1 (6 bases). Germline assignment: CDR1 SGHAT and CDR2 FQNNGV. V was pared by 1 base and J by 1 base, with 8 bases between. The CDR3 consists of 15 residues. The CDR3 region is CASSLVGGSNQPQHF. Written as DNA, the CDR3 is TGTGCCAGCAGCTTAGTAGGGGGGAGCAATCAGCCCCAGCATTTT.

This chain links TRBV6-6 with TRBJ2-7, with D perhaps matching TRBD1 or TRBD2 (5 bases each). Trimming left V 3 bases short and J 3 bases short, with 15 bases between. This CDR3 is 15 amino acids long. Germline V lookup: CDR1 MNHNY, CDR2 SVGAGI (reference sequence). The CDR3 is CASSYQTGPDYEQYF. The CDR3 coding sequence is TGTGCCAGCAGTTATCAGACGGGGCCGGACTACGAGCAGTACTTC.

V usage is TRBV6-6 and J usage is TRBJ1-5; 9 positions agree with TRBD1. The ends lost 4 bases at V and 7 bases at J; junction bases unmatched: 5. The length of the CDR3 is 14 residues. Per the germline V gene, CDR1 is MNHNY and CDR2 is SVGAGI (reference sequence). CDR3 sequence (DNA): TGTGCCAGCAGTTCCGGGACAGGGATCCAGCCCCAGCATTTT. Its translation: CASSSGTGIQPQHF.

The chain joins TRBV25-1 to TRBJ1-4; 9 bases are a match to TRBD1. CDR1 and CDR2 (germline): MGHDK, SYGVNS. Unmatched junction bases numbered 8, after V lost 3 bases and J lost 0 bases. The CDR3 has 18 amino acids. The chain's CDR3 is CASSDSRTGVSTNEKLFF. CDR3 DNA: TGTGCCAGCAGTGATTCTAGGACAGGGGTCTCAACTAATGAAAAACTGTTTTTT.

The chain joins TRBV4-3 to TRBJ2-1; weak D call: TRBD2 (5 bases). The V end lost 0 bases, the J end lost 4 bases, and 10 bases lay between the germline ends. The germline V gene encodes CDR1 LGHNA and CDR2 YSLEER. The CDR3 loop spans 15 amino acids. CDR3 sequence (DNA): TGCGCCAGCAGCCAAGATAGGACTGAATACAATGAGCAGTTCTTC. This codes for CASSQDRTEYNEQFF.

The V and J genes are TRBV7-9 and TRBJ2-7, with TRBD2 identical over 11 bases. CDR3 length: 19 residues. The germline V gene has CDR1 SEHNR and CDR2 FQNEAQ (reference sequence). The trim removed 2 bases at V and 1 base at J, leaving 13 bases unmatched. CDR3 sequence: CASSLPPGLAEATSYEQYF. CDR3 in DNA: TGTGCCAGCAGCTTACCCCCGGGACTAGCGGAAGCCACTTCCTACGAGCAGTACTTC.

This chain joins TRBV29-1 and TRBJ1-2; TRBD1 is a possible D gene (5 bases). The CDR3 runs to 19 residues. With 3 bases removed from V and 2 bases from J, the gap between germline ends came to 28 bases. Germline V gene data show CDR1 as SQVTM and CDR2 as ANQGSEA. CDR3 nucleotide sequence: TGCAGCGTTGACCCCCATCTGGCAGGCCGAACCGGACAAAACTATGGCTACACCTTC. The encoded protein is CSVDPHLAGRTGQNYGYTF.

This chain links TRBV25-1 with TRBJ2-1; D gene unclear. Trimming shortened V by 6 bases and J by 10 bases, and 13 bases separated the two germline ends. CDR1 MGHDK and CDR2 SYGVNS come from the germline V gene. The CDR3 extends over 12 amino acids. Here the CDR3 DNA reads TGTGCCAGCAGCCCCAAGTTCGGAGAGCAGTTCTTC. This codes for CASSPKFGEQFF.

The V gene is TRBV12-5, the J gene TRBJ1-5; D may be TRBD1 (5 bases). In germline, CDR1 is LGHNT, CDR2 FRNRAP. The V and J ends lost 3 bases and 9 bases respectively, with 12 bases between them. This CDR3 is 13 amino acids long. CDR3 sequence (DNA): TGTGCTAGTGGTTTCAGGGACGGCCGGCCCCAGCATTTT. Protein product: CASGFRDGRPQHF.

The chain uses TRBV4-3 and TRBJ1-1; D uncertain. This CDR3 contains 16 residues. V lost 1 base to trimming and J lost 7 bases, with 19 bases between them. Germline V gene data show CDR1 as LGHNA and CDR2 as YSLEER. The CDR3 region is CASSQVVWGFEDEAFF. The CDR3 bases are TGCGCCAGCAGCCAAGTGGTCTGGGGATTTGAAGATGAAGCTTTCTTT.